Below, 31 T cell receptor beta chains from the same sample are listed, as sequenced in a study of cytomegalovirus exposure and HLA in healthy donors. The PCR contained 60 Vbeta and 13 Jbeta primers. The repertoire was sequenced with immunoSEQ multiplex PCR; TCRdb's copy has only in-frame clones and lacks some. The sample lists approximately 210,000 clones; 75% to 80% were seen once. Sequencing input: PBMCs. These receptors were collected from a male donor in good health and CMV-seronegative.

The chain has TRBV13 and TRBJ2-5, with D possibly TRBD1 on 6 matching bases. Deletions cut 3 bases from V and 5 bases from J, with 10 bases between. This CDR3 spans 13 amino acids. In germline, CDR1 is PRHDT, CDR2 FYEKMQ (reference sequence). The CDR3 sequence: CASSFQGQETQYF. The CDR3 coding sequence is TGTGCCAGCAGCTTTCAGGGGCAGGAGACCCAGTACTTC. Using reference TRBV13 and TRBJ2-5 for the parts outside the CDR3, the full variable domain is AAGVIQSPRHLIKEKRETATLKCYPIPRHDTVYWYQQGPGQDPQFLISFYEKMQSDKGSIPDRFSAQQFSDYHSELNMSSLELGDSALYFCASSFQGQETQYFGPGTRLLVL.

The V and J genes are TRBV28 and TRBJ2-3, with D unclear. The CDR3 extends over 12 amino acids. Germline V gene data show CDR1 as MDHEN and CDR2 as SYDVKM. V dropped 6 bases and J dropped 0 bases, with 4 bases sitting between them. CDR3 loop: CASSTSTDTQYF. For the CDR3, the DNA is TGTGCCAGCAGCACTAGCACAGATACGCAGTATTTT.

This sequence joins TRBV5-4 and TRBJ2-3, with D perhaps matching TRBD2 (5 bases). The CDR3 covers 14 residues. Trimming left V 4 bases short and J 2 bases short, with 11 bases between. Germline CDR1 reads SGHNT; CDR2 reads YYREEE (reference sequence). CDR3 amino acids: CASSIRGATDTQYF. The CDR3 DNA is TGTGCCAGCAGCATCCGGGGAGCCACAGATACGCAGTATTTT. Full variable domain (outside the CDR3, taken from reference TRBV5-4 and TRBJ2-3): ETGVTQSPTHLIKTRGQQVTLRCSSQSGHNTVSWYQQALGQGPQFIFQYYREEENGRGNFPPRFSGLQFPNYSSELNVNALELDDSALYLCASSIRGATDTQYFGPGTRLTVL.

With regard to this clone: The junction departs from germline at one end; a sequencing error may be responsible. The chain couples TRBV6-1 to TRBJ2-2, with D possibly being TRBD2 (6 bases). The CDR3 consists of 14 residues. The germline gives CDR1 MNHNS, CDR2 SASEGT. CDR3 region: CASIRDPFSGELLF. As DNA, the CDR3 is TGTGCCAGCATCCGGGACCCCTTCTCGGGGGAGCTGCTTTTT.

This chain joins TRBV9 and TRBJ2-7; 11 nucleotides match TRBD2. Germline V gene data show CDR1 as SGDLS and CDR2 as YYNGEE. This CDR3 is built from 18 residues. The junction had 9 bases not matched to a gene; V was cut back by 0 bases and J by 1 base. The CDR3: CASSVGPPSGGISYEQYF. The CDR3 bases are TGTGCCAGCAGCGTAGGCCCCCCTAGCGGGGGGATTTCCTACGAGCAGTACTTC.

The V gene is TRBV4-2, the J gene TRBJ2-2; 8 nucleotides agree with TRBD2. The V gene end was trimmed by 5 bases and the J gene end by 0 bases; junction bases not matched to a gene: 5. CDR1 is LGHNA, CDR2 YNFKEQ, per germline. CDR3 length: 16 residues. CDR3 sequence: CASSGISGTNTGELFF. In DNA form, the CDR3 reads TGTGCCAGCAGCGGTATTAGCGGGACGAACACCGGGGAGCTGTTTTTT.

The chain combines TRBV5-4 with TRBJ2-1; 7 bases are shared with TRBD1. With V trimmed by 4 bases and J by 0 bases, 4 bases remained unmatched. The CDR3 extends over 15 amino acids. Germline CDR1 reads SGHNT; CDR2 reads YYREEE (reference sequence). This chain's CDR3 is CASSPTGDSYNEQFF. CDR3 nucleotides: TGTGCCAGCAGCCCCACAGGGGACTCCTACAATGAGCAGTTCTTC.

The chain carries TRBV27 and TRBJ2-6; TRBD1 matches 8 bases. The CDR3 is 16 residues long. Germline V gene data show CDR1 as MNHEY and CDR2 as SMNVEV (reference sequence). J lost 3 bases, V lost 3 bases, and 4 bases had no gene match. CDR3: CASSFSGGFGANVLTF. The CDR3, as DNA: TGTGCCAGCAGTTTTTCAGGGGGCTTTGGGGCCAACGTCCTGACTTTC.

This rearrangement joins TRBV28 to TRBJ2-1, with 7 bases identical to TRBD2. CDR1 and CDR2 from the germline V gene are MDHEN and SYDVKM. The J segment lost 8 bases and the V segment lost 3 bases, leaving 13 bases of the junction unmatched. The CDR3 has 16 residues. CDR3: CASSLGVGGNYDEQFF. The CDR3 nucleotides are TGTGCCAGCAGTTTGGGAGTGGGAGGGAATTACGATGAGCAGTTCTTC.

This chain uses TRBV28 with TRBJ2-7; 9 bases match TRBD1. V shed 5 bases and J 5 bases; nucleotides not matched to a gene: 10. Germline V gives CDR1 MDHEN, CDR2 SYDVKM. There are 15 residues in the CDR3. In nucleotides, the CDR3 is TGTGCCAGCAGTCTTCCGGGACAGGGTAGTAACGAGCAGTACTTC. Its translation is CASSLPGQGSNEQYF.

The gene calls are TRBV28 and TRBJ2-2, with D maybe TRBD2 (5 bases). In germline, CDR1 is MDHEN, CDR2 SYDVKM. The ends were cut back, 2 bases at V and 5 bases at J, with 9 bases in the middle. The CDR3 contains 14 residues. This CDR3 reads CASSLGLTTGELFF. The CDR3 bases are TGTGCCAGCAGTTTAGGACTGACTACCGGGGAGCTGTTTTTT.

The chain couples TRBV28 to TRBJ2-3; 15 bases line up with TRBD2. The V and J ends lost 6 bases and 3 bases, in that order; junction bases with no gene match: 7. Germline-derived CDR1 and CDR2 are MDHEN and SYDVKM. The CDR3 sequence is 17 residues long. The CDR3: CASRPGTSGRYTDTQYF. In DNA form, the CDR3 reads TGTGCCAGCAGGCCCGGGACTAGCGGGAGGTATACAGATACGCAGTATTTT.

The J gene is TRBJ2-5, the V gene TRBV5-4; no clear D gene. The J call may be mistaken, given a closer DNA end match to TRBJ2-7. Looked up from germline, CDR1 is SGHNT and CDR2 is YYREEE (reference sequence). The CDR3 covers 13 residues. CDR3 DNA sequence: TGTGCCAGCAGCTTGAACAGTCGCTACGAGCAGTACTTC. Translated, it gives CASSLNSRYEQYF.

In its sample, this clone was seen once. V gene TRBV5-4 combines with J gene TRBJ1-2; possible D gene TRBD1, 6 bases. The CDR3 is 15 residues long. Looked up from germline, CDR1 is SGHNT and CDR2 is YYREEE (reference sequence). V was clipped by 0 bases and J by 2 bases, with 11 bases between them. For the CDR3, the DNA is TGTGCCAGCAGCTTGGAGGGACACCCGAACTATGGCTACACCTTC. As protein: CASSLEGHPNYGYTF. Complete variable domain (other parts from reference TRBV5-4 and TRBJ1-2): ETGVTQSPTHLIKTRGQQVTLRCSSQSGHNTVSWYQQALGQGPQFIFQYYREEENGRGNFPPRFSGLQFPNYSSELNVNALELDDSALYLCASSLEGHPNYGYTFGSGTRLTVV.

The genes are TRBV4-3 and TRBJ2-7; 7 bases match TRBD2. CDR3 length: 13 residues. Germline values: CDR1 LGHNA, CDR2 YSLEER. J lost 7 bases, V lost 4 bases, and 7 bases had no gene match. The CDR3 nucleotides are TGCGCCAGCAGCCTTATCCCCGGGGGGGAGCAGTACTTC. Its protein product is CASSLIPGGEQYF.

V gene TRBV10-1 combines with J gene TRBJ1-1; weak D call: TRBD1 (5 bases). The CDR3 is 12 amino acids. Germline CDR1 WNHNN, CDR2 SYGVQD (reference sequence). The ends were cut back, 6 bases at V and 5 bases at J, with 10 bases in the middle. The CDR3 sequence is CASSGGWTEAFF. DNA of the CDR3: TGCGCCAGCAGCGGGGGATGGACTGAAGCTTTCTTT.

The chain joins TRBV5-5 to TRBJ1-1, with D unresolved. CDR3 length: 13 residues. Between the trimmed V and J ends, which lost 2 bases and 0 bases, there was a span of 5 bases. The germline V gene encodes CDR1 SGHKS and CDR2 YYEKEE (reference sequence). CDR3 nucleotide sequence: TGTGCCAGCAGCTTCGAGATGAACACTGAAGCTTTCTTT. This gives the protein CASSFEMNTEAFF.

In DNA, the CDR3 is TGTGCCAGTAGTATAGTCTTCTCACGGACAGGAAGTAATGAAAAACTGTTTTTT. This codes for CASSIVFSRTGSNEKLFF. The chain has TRBV19 and TRBJ1-4; 7 nucleotides match TRBD1. The CDR3 has 18 amino acids. Germline CDR1 and CDR2: LNHDA and SQIVND (reference sequence). With 1 base clipped from V and 4 bases from J, the junction kept 12 bases outside the gene matches.

The rearrangement uses TRBV4-1 and TRBJ1-4; 7 bases match TRBD1. In germline, CDR1 is MGHRA, CDR2 YSYEKL. CDR3 length: 17 residues. J gave up 4 bases and V 1 base, and 9 bases lay outside the gene matches. This CDR3 is CASSQAPTGSGNEKLFF. CDR3 bases: TGCGCCAGCAGCCAAGCACCGACAGGGAGCGGTAATGAAAAACTGTTTTTT.

The CDR3 DNA reads TGTGCCAGCAGTTCCACTTTAGCGGGGAGAGCAGATACGCAGTATTTT. Residues: CASSSTLAGRADTQYF. The chain is built from TRBV27 and TRBJ2-3; 8 nucleotides agree with TRBD2. Germline V gene data show CDR1 as MNHEY and CDR2 as SMNVEV (reference sequence). With V trimmed by 4 bases and J by 4 bases, 10 bases remained unmatched. The CDR3 runs to 16 residues.

V is TRBV5-1 and J is TRBJ2-3, with TRBD1 matching 7 bases. This CDR3 contains 17 residues. The V and J ends lost 0 bases and 3 bases, in that order; junction bases with no gene match: 10. Germline V gene sequence: CDR1 SGHRS, CDR2 YFSETQ. The CDR3 spells CASSLALTGAGTDTQYF. In DNA, the CDR3 is TGCGCCAGCAGCTTGGCCCTTACAGGGGCCGGGACAGATACGCAGTATTTT.

This chain connects TRBV14 to TRBJ2-7, with D perhaps matching TRBD2 (6 bases). The CDR3 contains 13 residues. Germline CDR1 and CDR2: SGHDN and FVKESK. V lost 4 bases and J 7 bases, leaving 14 bases between the germline ends. The CDR3: CASSPGTDWEQYF. The CDR3 nucleotides read TGTGCCAGCAGCCCAGGGACTGACTGGGAGCAGTACTTC.

This clone was counted a few times. The chain uses TRBV4-3 and TRBJ2-2; 9 bases fit TRBD2. J gave up 1 base and V 0 bases, and 6 bases lay outside the gene matches. Germline V gene sequence: CDR1 LGHNA, CDR2 YSLEER. The CDR3 runs 18 residues. Here the CDR3 reads CASSQEGGTSMNTGELFF. CDR3 nucleotide sequence: TGCGCCAGCAGCCAAGAAGGAGGGACTAGCATGAACACCGGGGAGCTGTTTTTT.

The chain employs TRBV5-1 and TRBJ2-7, with 10 bases identical to TRBD1. The CDR3 contains 14 residues. V gave up 6 bases and J gave up 4 bases; unmatched junction bases: 7. From germline, CDR1 is SGHRS and CDR2 YFSETQ. CDR3 coding DNA: TGCGCCAGCACCCGGACAGGGGGAGGGTACGAGCAGTACTTC. Translating it yields CASTRTGGGYEQYF.

The V and J genes are TRBV10-1 and TRBJ2-4; TRBD1 matches 9 bases. Per germline, CDR1 WNHNN and CDR2 SYGVQD (reference sequence). Trimming removed 8 bases from V and 0 bases from J; junction bases left unmatched: 5. The CDR3 has 15 amino acids. CDR3 loop: CASRGTGRAKNIQYF. The CDR3 region has the DNA TGCGCCAGCCGTGGGACAGGGAGAGCCAAAAACATTCAGTACTTC.

The chain combines TRBV15 with TRBJ2-5; D remains ambiguous. This CDR3 region has 15 residues. V dropped 0 bases and J dropped 5 bases, with 13 bases sitting between them. Germline CDR1 LNHNV, CDR2 YYDKDF (reference sequence). DNA for the CDR3: TGTGCCACCAGCAGAGATTGGCTCACAACGGAGACCCAGTACTTC. Its translation: CATSRDWLTTETQYF.

The V call is TRBV29-1, the J call TRBJ1-5; TRBD1 aligns across 7 bases. Germline loops: CDR1 SQVTM, CDR2 ANQGSEA. The CDR3 is 12 amino acids. Trimming took 6 bases from V and 3 from J; bases not matched to a gene: 2. The CDR3 protein is CSVGQDNQPQHF. In nucleotides, the CDR3 is TGCAGCGTCGGACAGGACAATCAGCCCCAGCATTTT.

J is TRBJ2-7 and V is TRBV7-9; TRBD1 aligns across 11 bases. V lost 4 bases and J lost 4; bases outside the gene matches: 6. Germline V gene lookup returns CDR1 SEHNR and CDR2 FQNEAQ (reference sequence). The CDR3 is 15 residues long. CDR3 nucleotide sequence: TGTGCCAGCAGCTCAAGGGGGACAGGGGGTTACGAGCAGTACTTC. Amino acid sequence: CASSSRGTGGYEQYF. The variable domain in full, completed from reference TRBV7-9 and TRBJ2-7, reads DTGVSQNPRHKITKRGQNVTFRCDPISEHNRLYWYRQTLGQGPEFLTYFQNEAQLEKSRLLSDRFSAERPKGSFSTLEIQRTEQGDSAMYLCASSSRGTGGYEQYFGPGTRLTVT.

This chain links TRBV9 with TRBJ1-2, with 7 nucleotides matching TRBD1. V shed 4 bases and J 7 bases; nucleotides not matched to a gene: 19. The germline V gene encodes CDR1 SGDLS and CDR2 YYNGEE. The CDR3 loop spans 17 amino acids. CDR3 sequence: CASSPLAGGAIRGGYTF. As DNA, the CDR3 is TGTGCCAGCAGCCCCCTGGCAGGGGGTGCGATCCGCGGTGGCTACACCTTC.

This clone appeared a few times. The rearrangement links TRBV19 to TRBJ2-7; 10 bases are a match to TRBD1. Germline V gene lookup returns CDR1 LNHDA and CDR2 SQIVND (reference sequence). The CDR3 runs to 17 residues. Losses at the gene ends were 5 bases for V and 7 bases for J; bases not matched to a gene: 17. CDR3 DNA: TGTGCCAGTAGTTCTTCCGGTCCCGGGACAGGGGCTGGGGAGCAGTACTTC. Its protein is CASSSSGPGTGAGEQYF.

The chain has TRBV7-8 and TRBJ2-5; 8 bases match TRBD2. V lost 5 bases and J lost 6; bases outside the gene matches: 20. The CDR3 extends over 18 amino acids. Germline V gives CDR1 SGHVS, CDR2 FQNEAQ. CDR3 sequence reads: CASSRPSGSSGVFKTQYF. CDR3 coding DNA: TGTGCCAGCAGCCGACCCTCGGGGAGTAGCGGGGTGTTTAAGACCCAGTACTTC.